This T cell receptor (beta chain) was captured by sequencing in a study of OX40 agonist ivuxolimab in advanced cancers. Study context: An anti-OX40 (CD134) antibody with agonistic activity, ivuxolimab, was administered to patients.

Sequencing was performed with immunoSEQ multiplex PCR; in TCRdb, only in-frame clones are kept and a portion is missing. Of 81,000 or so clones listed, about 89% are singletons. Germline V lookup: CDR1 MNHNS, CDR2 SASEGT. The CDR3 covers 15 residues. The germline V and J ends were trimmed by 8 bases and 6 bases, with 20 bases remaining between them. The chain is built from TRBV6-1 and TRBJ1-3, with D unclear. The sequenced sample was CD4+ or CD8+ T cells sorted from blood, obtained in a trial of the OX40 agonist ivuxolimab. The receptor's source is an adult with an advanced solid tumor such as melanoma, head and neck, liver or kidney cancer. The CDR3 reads CASEKTPSRLNTIYF. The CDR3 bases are TGTGCCAGCGAGAAGACACCCTCCAGACTAAACACCATATATTTT.